The 4 T cell receptor beta chains below come from one sample, sequenced in a study of monozygotic twins with inflammatory bowel disease (dated by TCRdb to between 2017 and 2020). The library was generated by 5' RACE. TCRdb shows the sequencer as Illumina HiSeq 2500. Based on TCRdb reprocessing of the reads, there is one entry per CDR3 protein sequence, and DNA is missing. The table for this sample lists 40,000 to 45,000 distinct CDR3 sequences. 4% to 6.5% of the sample goes to the ten largest clones. What was sequenced was blood. The receptors here all came from a human donor with ulcerative colitis or Crohn's disease, or a healthy co-twin of an affected twin (not recorded which).

The chain is built from TRBV5-1 and TRBJ1-4; no DNA is available, so the TRBD1 call from TCRdb remains unchecked. Germline V CDR1 and CDR2: SGHRS, YFSETQ. This CDR3 region has 16 residues. CDR3: CASKAQTGTGDEKLFF.

The V and J genes are TRBV5-6 and TRBJ2-5; TCRdb names TRBD1, which stays unverified in the absence of DNA. The CDR3 has 14 amino acids. Germline V gene lookup returns CDR1 SGHDT and CDR2 YYEEEE. The CDR3 is CASSFKGTAETQYF.

The chain links TRBV20-1 to TRBJ1-5; TCRdb designates TRBD1, a call that cannot be tested without DNA. The CDR3 runs to 15 residues. In germline, CDR1 is DFQATT, CDR2 SNEGSKA (reference sequence). The chain's CDR3 is CSARYRGQSNQPQHF.

The V and J genes are TRBV13 and TRBJ1-5; TCRdb proposes TRBD1, but this gene call is untestable without DNA. In germline, CDR1 is PRHDT, CDR2 FYEKMQ (reference sequence). The CDR3 is 17 amino acids. The CDR3 reads CASSSPFRGPSNQPQHF.